This T cell receptor (beta chain) is drawn from a study of regulatory T cells in long-lasting Graves disease. The sample's time point: newly diagnosed GD, antithyroid drugs for less than 3 months. Following extraction of RNA from PBMCs, that RNA was used to make the TCR library. The V gene end was trimmed by 3 bases and the J gene end by 6 bases; junction bases not matched to a gene: 6. The germline gives CDR1 SGHRS, CDR2 YFSETQ. The CDR3 runs 15 residues. Study-level points and caveats: Accuracy was possibly reduced by small sample size.

Relying on iRepertoire HTBI primers and Arm-PCR of CDR3 regions, the team built TCR beta libraries. From the multiplex PCR reads, TCRdb called clonotypes with MiXCR, one entry per CDR3 protein. The sample has around 450,000 distinct CDR3 sequences; about 15% are singletons. Worth noting for this clonotype: Its specificity is unknown.

The sample also formed part of further work on T cells in Graves' hyperthyroidism and ophthalmopathy.

Specimen: peripheral blood mononuclear cells (PBMCs), collected at new diagnosis, from a patient treated with antithyroid drugs. The source of this sequence is a woman in her twenties or thirties with Graves disease. The chain uses TRBV5-1 and TRBJ2-1, with 10 bases fitting TRBD2. The CDR3 bases are TGCGCCAGCAGCTCCCGGACTAGCGGACGCAATGAGCAGTTCTTC. Residues: CASSSRTSGRNEQFF.